This T cell receptor beta chain was sequenced in a study of T-cell memory formation after mild COVID-19. About the study: TCR clusters were mostly donor specific. Study observations and caveats: Researchers found some responding clones in pre-infection memory, a sign that cross-reactive memory joined. CD4+ contracting clones lay mainly in CM and EM, CD8+ ones in EMRA.

This CDR3 has 15 amino acids. The germline V gene has CDR1 SQVTM and CDR2 ANQGSEA. With 1 base removed from V and 4 bases from J, the gap between germline ends came to 16 bases. For this clonotype: Its antigen is not identified.

Each CDR3 protein gets one entry after TCRdb re-called the 5' RACE reads with MiXCR. The sample contains around 55,000 distinct CDR3 sequences, roughly 9.5% of which appear only once. The sequencing input was PBMCs or a T cell subset sorted from them (not recorded which). This clonotype was obtained from a man aged 18 to 30 who had mild COVID-19 (a few samples of this study predate the infection). Cell type and time point are not known. This chain uses TRBV29-1 with TRBJ1-1; D gene ambiguous. The CDR3 spells CSVEVRRGWATEAFF. CDR3 DNA: TGCAGCGTTGAAGTTAGGCGGGGATGGGCCACTGAAGCTTTCTTT.